This T cell receptor beta chain stems from a study of blood T cell repertoires in COVID-19. Study context: The United States, Italy and Spain supplied acute and convalescent COVID-19 samples. The cDNA or gDNA used as material had been derived from T cells, B-cell-depleted T cells, or PBMCs.

Per the authors' pipeline: Nucleated cell counts were estimated from reference gene primer amplification. Clones were read by immunoSEQ multiplex PCR, and TCRdb kept only the in-frame ones, dropping some. The DNA was the basis for D and trimming; V, J and clone size are from that table. The sample yields around 45,000 clones, less than 90% seen once. The CDR3 sequence is 16 residues long. Germline loops: CDR1 SGHRS, CDR2 YFSETQ. With V trimmed by 0 bases and J by 2 bases, 6 bases remained unmatched. The TCR was taken from a human donor in a cohort sampled during active COVID-19. The chain joins TRBV5-1 to TRBJ2-7, with 9 bases matching TRBD1. Sequenced sample: peripheral blood. CDR3: CASSLAGTGWTYEQYF. CDR3 sequence (DNA): TGCGCCAGCAGCTTGGCCGGGACAGGGTGGACCTACGAGCAGTACTTC.